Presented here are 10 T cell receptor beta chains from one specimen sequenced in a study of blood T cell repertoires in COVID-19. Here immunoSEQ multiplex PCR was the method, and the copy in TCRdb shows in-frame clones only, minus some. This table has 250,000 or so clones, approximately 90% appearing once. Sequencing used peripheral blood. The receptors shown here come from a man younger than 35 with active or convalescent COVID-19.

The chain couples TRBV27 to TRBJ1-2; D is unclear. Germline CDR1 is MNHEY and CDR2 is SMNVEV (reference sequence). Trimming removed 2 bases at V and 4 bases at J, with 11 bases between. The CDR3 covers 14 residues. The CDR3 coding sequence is TGTGCCAGCAGTTTAGAAGGAGAGGGCTATGGCTACACCTTC. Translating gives CASSLEGEGYGYTF.

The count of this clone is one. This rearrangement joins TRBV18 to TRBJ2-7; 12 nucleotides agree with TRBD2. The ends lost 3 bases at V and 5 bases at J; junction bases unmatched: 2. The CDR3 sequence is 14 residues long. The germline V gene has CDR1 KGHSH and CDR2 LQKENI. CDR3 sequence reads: CASSPTSGSDEQYF. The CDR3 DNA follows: TGTGCCAGCTCACCGACTAGCGGGAGCGACGAGCAGTACTTC.

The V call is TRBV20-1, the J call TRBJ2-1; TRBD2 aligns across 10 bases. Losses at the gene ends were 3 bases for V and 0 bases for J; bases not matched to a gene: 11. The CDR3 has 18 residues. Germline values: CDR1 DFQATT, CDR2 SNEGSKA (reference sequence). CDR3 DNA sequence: TGCAGTGCTAGTCTAGTAGCGGGGGGCCGCCTCTCCTACAATGAGCAGTTCTTC. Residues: CSASLVAGGRLSYNEQFF.

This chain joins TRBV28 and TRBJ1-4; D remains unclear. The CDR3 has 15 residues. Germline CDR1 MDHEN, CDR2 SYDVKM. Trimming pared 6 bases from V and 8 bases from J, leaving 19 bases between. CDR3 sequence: CASSSFSSRREKLFF. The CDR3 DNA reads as TGTGCCAGCAGCTCATTTAGCTCTCGGAGGGAAAAACTGTTTTTT.

CDR3 in DNA: TGTGCCAGCACCCGGACAGAACTTCGGGGCTATGGCTACACCTTC. It yields the protein CASTRTELRGYGYTF. The V call is TRBV3-1 (or the pseudogene TRBV3-2), the J call TRBJ1-2, with D perhaps TRBD1 (6 bases). The length of the CDR3 is 15 residues. Germline V gives CDR1 LGHDT, CDR2 YNNKEL (reference sequence). The V end was cut by 7 bases, the J end by 4 bases, with 19 bases between.

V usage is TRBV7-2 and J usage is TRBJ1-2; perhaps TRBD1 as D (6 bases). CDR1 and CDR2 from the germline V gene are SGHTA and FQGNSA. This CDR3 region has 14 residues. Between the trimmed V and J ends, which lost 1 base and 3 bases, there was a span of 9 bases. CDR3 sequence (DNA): TGTGCCAGCAGCTTAGACAGGGTTGACTATGGCTACACCTTC. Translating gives CASSLDRVDYGYTF. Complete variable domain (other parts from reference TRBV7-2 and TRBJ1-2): GAGVSQSPSNKVTEKGKDVELRCDPISGHTALYWYRQSLGQGLEFLIYFQGNSAPDKSGLPSDRFSAERTGGSVSTLTIQRTQQEDSAVYLCASSLDRVDYGYTFGSGTRLTVV.

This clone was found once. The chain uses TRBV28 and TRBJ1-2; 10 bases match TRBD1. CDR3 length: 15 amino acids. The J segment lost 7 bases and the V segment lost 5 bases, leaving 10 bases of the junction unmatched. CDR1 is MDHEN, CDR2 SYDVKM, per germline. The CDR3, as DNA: TGTGCCAGCAGTCACTACGGGACAGGGGAAATTGGCTACACCTTC. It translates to CASSHYGTGEIGYTF.

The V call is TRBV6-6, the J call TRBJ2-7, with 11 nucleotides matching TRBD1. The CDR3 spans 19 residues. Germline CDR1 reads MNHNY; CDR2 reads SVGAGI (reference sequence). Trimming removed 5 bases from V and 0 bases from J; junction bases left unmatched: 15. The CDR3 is CASSPGGQGETWSSYEQYF. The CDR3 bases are TGTGCCAGCAGTCCCGGGGGACAGGGGGAAACGTGGAGCTCCTACGAGCAGTACTTC.

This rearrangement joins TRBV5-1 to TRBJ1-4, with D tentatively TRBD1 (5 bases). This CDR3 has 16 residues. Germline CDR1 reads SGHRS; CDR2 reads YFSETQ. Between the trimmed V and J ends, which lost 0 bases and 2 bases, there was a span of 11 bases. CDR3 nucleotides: TGCGCCAGCAGCTTGGATGGCGGGGGTACTAATGAAAAACTGTTTTTT. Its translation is CASSLDGGGTNEKLFF.

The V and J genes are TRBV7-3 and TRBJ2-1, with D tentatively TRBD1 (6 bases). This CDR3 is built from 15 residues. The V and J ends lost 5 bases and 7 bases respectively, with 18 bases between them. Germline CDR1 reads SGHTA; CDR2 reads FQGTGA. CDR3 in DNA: TGTGCCAGCAGCCTAGGGGGACGGATTGGGAATGAGCAGTTCTTC. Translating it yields CASSLGGRIGNEQFF.